Below are 2 T cell receptor beta chains sequenced from a single sample in a study of CD8+CD57+ T cells in acquired aplastic anemia. According to the study, genomic DNA was the template for TCR beta VDJ and CDR3 profiling. TCRdb re-called the reads through MiXCR, storing one row per CDR3 protein. The table includes 200,000 to 250,000 distinct CDR3 sequences, around 49% detected once. Whoever was chosen for sequencing had shown CD8+CD57+ cell expansion by flow cytometry. Sequencing used sorted CD4+, CD8+, or CD8+CD57+ T cells (not recorded which) from PBMCs. These TCRs come from a human donor with aplastic anemia.

This clonotype showed up many times. V and J are TRBV12-3 or TRBV12-4 and TRBJ1-5; D call uncertain. The CDR3 spans 14 residues. V lost 5 bases, J lost 8 bases, and 16 bases lay in between. The CDR3 DNA sequence: TGTGCCAGCAGTGGCACGAGGATGTGGGAGCCCCAGCATTTT. Its translation is CASSGTRMWEPQHF.

The chain has TRBV7-8 and TRBJ1-6; D unresolved. V shed 9 bases and J shed 8 bases, with 11 bases lying between them. Germline CDR1 and CDR2: SGHVS and FQNEAQ. This CDR3 has 12 amino acids. The CDR3, as DNA: TGTGCCAGTAGTATGCAAGATTCACCCCTCCACTTT. Protein sequence: CASSMQDSPLHF.